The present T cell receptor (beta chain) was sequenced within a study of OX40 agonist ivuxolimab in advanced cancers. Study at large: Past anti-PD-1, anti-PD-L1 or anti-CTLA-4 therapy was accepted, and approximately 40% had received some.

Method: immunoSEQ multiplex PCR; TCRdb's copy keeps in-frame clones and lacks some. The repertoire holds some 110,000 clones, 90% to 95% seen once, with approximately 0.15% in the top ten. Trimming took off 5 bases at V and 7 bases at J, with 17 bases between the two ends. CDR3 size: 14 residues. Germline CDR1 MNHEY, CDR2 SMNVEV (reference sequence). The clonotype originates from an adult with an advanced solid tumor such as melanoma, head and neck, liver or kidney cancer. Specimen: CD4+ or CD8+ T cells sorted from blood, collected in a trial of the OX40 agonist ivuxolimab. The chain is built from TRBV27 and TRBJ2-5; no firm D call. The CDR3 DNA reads TGTGCCAGCAGTCTCTCCCGAACCTGGGCGACCCAGTACTTC. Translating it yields CASSLSRTWATQYF.